This T cell receptor beta chain was captured by sequencing in a study of regulatory T cells in long-lasting Graves disease (dated by TCRdb to about 2021). About the investigation overall: Newly diagnosed Graves' disease patients had taken antithyroid drugs for less than 3 months. Peripheral blood TCR sequencing and RNA sequencing compared persistent Graves' disease patients with newly diagnosed Graves' disease patients. The study took place in China and was registered as a clinical trial. A total of 33 samples underwent TCR sequencing: around 13 from persistent and around 20 from newly diagnosed Graves' disease patients. The paper as a whole reports these results and caveats: Only the TCR beta chain was sequenced and analyzed. Because the primary lesion, thyroid tissue, could not be accessed, the study looked at peripheral blood alone. TRBV28, TRBJ1-2 and TRBJ2-5 were preferentially used in persistent disease, while TRBV20-1 and TRBJ2-1 were favored in newly diagnosed disease. More public clonotypes were shared among persistent patients (roughly 2,900) than among newly diagnosed patients (just under 1,000). Persistent Graves' disease patients showed lower TCR Shannon entropy and fewer highly expanded clones than newly diagnosed patients, suggesting clonal expansion. The authors acknowledged the small sample size as a limitation that may reduce accuracy.

Concerning this clonotype: Its recognized antigen is unknown. A much larger clone sits a single nucleotide away, making a read error possible.

CDR1 and CDR2 are read off the germline V gene (reference sequence) as MNHEY and SMNVEV. The CDR3 covers 14 residues, taking in both the cysteine and the phenylalanine. CDR3 DNA only is kept here, 42 bases in frame from base 1. The method was multiplex PCR. This sample was sequenced with an Illumina HiSeq 4000. iRepertoire HTBI primers and Arm-PCR amplification of CDR3 regions were used to construct TCR beta libraries. Gel purification was performed on PCR products prior to sequencing. As for how the authors treated the data: Gene usage analysis of CDR3 amino acid clonotypes relied on the 62 TRBV and 12 to 15 TRBJ segments identified across samples. COPE and FqMerger were used to merge the filtered high-quality paired reads into contigs. BLAST was used to align contigs to IMGT TRBV, TRBD and TRBJ reference genes, and CDR3 was defined according to IMGT. Any clonotype with a frequency above 0.1% was counted as a highly expanded clone. Shannon entropy served as the measure of repertoire diversity, while the Gini coefficient captured V-J evenness. Public clonotypes were defined as clonotypes shared by more than one individual. TCRdb passed the public sequencing reads through fastp at Q25 and MiXCR, retaining productive beta sequences. Every entry covers one CDR3 protein and lists the most common genes and DNA from its rows. V and J calls and clone size were set by TCRdb, not the authors. This sample comprises about 540,000 distinct CDR3 sequences, approximately 13% of them detected only once. The ten largest clones take up more than 8.5% of the sample.

Reading the label with the study, this specimen's time point is: newly diagnosed GD, antithyroid drugs for less than 3 months. For both TCR sequencing and RNA sequencing, RNA was extracted from PBMCs using TRIzol. The diagnosis of Graves' disease followed American Thyroid Association guidelines. Recruitment of patients was carried out at an endocrinology department in Xi'an, China. From each patient, around 8.3 milliliters of peripheral blood was collected into an EDTA anticoagulant tube. Ficoll Paque Plus density gradient separation was used to isolate PBMCs, and no additional T cell sorting was done. An Agilent 2100 Bioanalyzer and agarose gel were used to check RNA quality, while a NanoDrop 2000 measured RNA concentration. A further study also used this sample, focusing on T cells in Graves' hyperthyroidism and ophthalmopathy. Looking at the second paper: Graves' hyperthyroidism was defined as stable when no progression to ophthalmopathy occurred over 18 months of follow-up. Hyperthyroidism patients were aged 18 to 65 years and newly diagnosed, with disease duration of less than 2 months. Patients with uncontrolled infections, other autoimmune diseases, pregnancy or lactation were excluded. Diagnoses relied on clinical symptoms, serum thyroxine and TRAb, thyroid ultrasound and orbital computed tomography. The TCR CDR3 was subjected to a first round of RT-PCR using the HTBI primer set and the Qiagen OneStep RT-PCR kit. Most expanded thyroid clonotypes (frequency above 0.001) were also detected in blood, a finding suggesting that blood repertoires may reflect thyroid immune responses. A model built on a 13 V-J signature distinguished ophthalmopathy from stable hyperthyroidism, reaching about 89% sensitivity and around 81% specificity in cross-validation and 80%/75% in testing. In validation, progression to ophthalmopathy was predicted by the model with 70.59% sensitivity and about 72% specificity, a median of approximately 7.1 months before onset. A discovery cohort of approximately 97 patients, roughly 45 with Graves' ophthalmopathy and fewer than 65 with stable Graves' hyperthyroidism, was used to find distinguishing TCR V-J signatures. Whether ophthalmopathy could be predicted prospectively was tested in an independent validation cohort made up of fewer than 20 hyperthyroidism patients plus 17 patients who later progressed to ophthalmopathy. For training and testing, the roughly 97 patients in the discovery cohort were randomly divided in a 7:3 ratio. In about 6 Graves' hyperthyroidism patients, the study also compared T-cell repertoires from thyroid tissue with T-cell repertoires from blood. Following sampling, methimazole starting at 30 mg daily was given to hyperthyroidism patients, and high-dose intravenous methylprednisolone was given to ophthalmopathy patients. The libraries were constructed in a second round of multiplex PCR and then size-selected and purified. Sequencing of the libraries was done on an Illumina HiSeq2000 using paired-end 100 bp reads. SOAPnuke was used to process the raw data, throwing out any read that contained adapters or uncalled bases, had a mean Phred below 15, or lacked an exact constant-primer or identifier match. COPE v1.2.5 was used to merge the high-quality paired reads, and each unique nucleotide sequence was defined as a clonotype. MiTCR v1.1 was used to align the clonotypes against IMGT TRBV, TRBD and TRBJ reference segments. The analysis was restricted to V-J combinations with a frequency above 0.0001, which together covered 99.2% of the repertoires. A TCS score was defined as the ratio between F50 (clonal expansion) and ExV (chaos), using BLOSUM62-based TCRdist between CDR3 peptides within each V-J. Welch's t-statistics and random forest reduced 450 to 600 V-J features to some 14, which were used in a naive Bayes classifier (R e1071). No statistical method was used to fix the sample size in advance, and group allocation was not hidden from the investigators. According to the paper, TCR Vbeta CDR3 sequencing was carried out on around 140 peripheral blood samples, which came from more than 40 ophthalmopathy, approximately 72 hyperthyroidism and roughly 17 progressor patients.

Recombination joined TRBV27 with TRBJ1-1; no confident D gene assignment can be made. This TCR came from a man aged 25 to 40 with Graves disease. Donor details come from another sample of the same person, matched by shared clones. Sequenced material: peripheral blood mononuclear cells (PBMCs), taken at new diagnosis, from a patient treated with antithyroid drugs. The DNA is as follows: TGTGCCAGCACCCCCGATCGGGTGAACACTGAAGCTCTCTTT. Translated, this is CASTPDRVNTEALF.